This passage covers 22 T cell receptor beta chains from one sample sequenced in a study of blood T cells in healthy people across ages (dated by TCRdb to about 2015). Library method: 5' RACE. The listed sequencing device is Illumina HiSeq 2500. A second roughly 6 to 12 cycle PCR used a sample-barcoded 5' primer and a J-beta primer mix. TCRdb applied fastp at Q25 and MiXCR to the public reads, then kept only in-frame beta chains. Identical CDR3 protein sequences are pooled into one entry, listed with their most common genes and DNA. The sample table shows about 570,000 distinct CDR3 sequences, and approximately 30% are seen once. The ten most abundant clones make up approximately 18% of the sample. Material: blood. Receptor source: a woman in her seventies in good health.

In this sample, this clonotype turned up a few times. As DNA, the CDR3 is TGCGCCAGCAGCTTGGGGGGCAGGGGGTCGTACGAGCAGTACTTC. Protein sequence: CASSLGGRGSYEQYF. The chain links TRBV5-1 to TRBJ2-7, with 7 bases that match TRBD1. Germline values: CDR1 SGHRS, CDR2 YFSETQ. The CDR3 sequence is 15 residues long. Trimming at V came to 0 bases and at J to 4 bases, leaving 7 bases not matched to a gene.

The table lists this clonotype with a few counts. The CDR3 DNA is TGCAGCGTTGCTGCCGGGTACACGGGCACCGGGGAGCTGTTTTTT. As protein: CSVAAGYTGTGELFF. This chain uses TRBV29-1 with TRBJ2-2; the D is unclear. Trimming cost V 4 bases and J 4 bases, with 16 bases left between them. Germline assignment: CDR1 SQVTM and CDR2 ANQGSEA. The CDR3 spans 15 residues.

V and J are TRBV6-6 and TRBJ2-4; 10 nucleotides line up with TRBD1. Germline lookup yields CDR1 MNHNY and CDR2 SVGAGI (reference sequence). This CDR3 has 14 amino acids. The J segment lost 15 bases and the V segment lost 6 bases, leaving 14 bases of the junction unmatched. CDR3 nucleotides: TGTGCCAGCAGCCTACCGGGACAGGGGTCGGTATCGTACTTC. This gives the protein CASSLPGQGSVSYF.

This clonotype was counted a few times. This chain connects TRBV24-1 to TRBJ2-1, with 8 bases fitting TRBD1. CDR3 length: 15 residues. Germline V gene sequence: CDR1 KGHDR, CDR2 SFDVKD. The J segment lost 5 bases and the V segment lost 4 bases, leaving 6 bases of the junction unmatched. The CDR3 is CATSDTRQGNNEQFF. The CDR3 DNA sequence: TGTGCCACCAGTGACACCCGACAGGGGAACAATGAGCAGTTCTTC.

This chain joins TRBV6-5 and TRBJ1-1, with 11 positions matching TRBD1. Germline CDR1 MNHEY, CDR2 SVGAGI. The CDR3 has 16 amino acids. The V gene end was trimmed by 0 bases and the J gene end by 7 bases; junction bases not matched to a gene: 7. The CDR3 sequence: CASSYSTRDRGFEAFF. The CDR3 region has the DNA TGTGCCAGCAGTTACTCGACAAGGGACAGGGGGTTTGAAGCTTTCTTT.

This chain joins TRBV15 and TRBJ2-1, with D perhaps TRBD1 or TRBD2 (6 bases each). The CDR3 sequence is 16 residues long. Germline V gene data show CDR1 as LNHNV and CDR2 as YYDKDF (reference sequence). Trimming took 0 bases from V and 9 from J, leaving 18 bases between them. CDR3 DNA: TGTGCCACCAGCAGAGATCGAGTTTGGGGGGCCTTTGAGCAGTTCTTC. Translated, it gives CATSRDRVWGAFEQFF.

This clonotype was seen a few times. The V and J genes are TRBV6-5 and TRBJ2-5; 8 bases map to TRBD1. V gave up 0 bases and J gave up 4 bases; unmatched junction bases: 1. Germline CDR1 reads MNHEY; CDR2 reads SVGAGI. There are 14 residues in the CDR3. The CDR3: CASSYSTGGETQYF. As DNA, the CDR3 is TGTGCCAGCAGTTACTCTACAGGGGGAGAGACCCAGTACTTC.

In its sample, this clonotype was seen a few times. This chain uses TRBV5-1 with TRBJ2-5; tentative D call: TRBD1 (5 bases). The better agreement between TRBJ2-7 and the DNA end casts doubt on the J call. The CDR3 extends over 13 amino acids. The germline V gene has CDR1 SGHRS and CDR2 YFSETQ. The CDR3 bases are TGCGCCAGCAGCTCCGGACATCAGTACGAGCAGTACTTC. Its protein product is CASSSGHQYEQYF.

The chain employs TRBV6-6 and TRBJ2-1; D gene unclear. The germline V gene encodes CDR1 MNHNY and CDR2 SVGAGI (reference sequence). CDR3 length: 13 amino acids. Trimming left V 0 bases short and J 7 bases short, with 7 bases between. In DNA, the CDR3 is TGTGCCAGCAGTTACTCGACGGAGAATGAGCAGTTCTTC. Its protein is CASSYSTENEQFF.

The chain uses TRBV4-1 and TRBJ2-5, with D perhaps assigned TRBD1 or TRBD2 (6 bases each). Germline CDR1 is MGHRA and CDR2 is YSYEKL. V was pared by 0 bases and J by 0 bases, with 14 bases between. The CDR3 spans 17 residues. CDR3 bases: TGCGCCAGCAGCCAAGAACCGGGGGCGGGGCACCAAGAGACCCAGTACTTC. This encodes CASSQEPGAGHQETQYF.

This clonotype was recorded a few times. The chain joins TRBV2 to TRBJ1-2; 7 bases are shared with TRBD1. V lost 2 bases, J lost 4 bases, and 4 bases stayed unmatched. The CDR3 extends over 14 amino acids. The germline V gene encodes CDR1 SNHLY and CDR2 FYNNEI. DNA of the CDR3: TGTGCCAGCAGTGAACGACAGGGCATCTATGGCTACACCTTC. It codes for CASSERQGIYGYTF.

This clonotype was counted only a few times. The chain employs TRBV20-1 and TRBJ1-1; D is ambiguous. Germline CDR1 is DFQATT and CDR2 is SNEGSKA (reference sequence). Trimming removed 5 bases from V and 6 bases from J, with 16 bases in between. This CDR3 has 13 residues. The CDR3 region has the DNA TGCAGTGCTCCGAGGACCGATCGGCCTGAAGCTTTCTTT. Translated: CSAPRTDRPEAFF.

This clonotype has just a few counts. This chain uses TRBV19 with TRBJ1-1; TRBD1 is a possible D gene (6 bases). CDR3 length equals 12 residues. Germline V gene data show CDR1 as LNHDA and CDR2 as SQIVND (reference sequence). Trimming took off 5 bases at V and 6 bases at J, with 10 bases between the two ends. The CDR3 region has the DNA TGTGCCAGTAGTCAGGGGACGGCTGAAGCTTTCTTT. Its translation is CASSQGTAEAFF.

This clonotype occurred a few times. The CDR3 sequence is CASSFGFANTGELFF. In DNA, the CDR3 is TGCGCCAGCAGCTTTGGGTTCGCGAACACCGGGGAGCTGTTTTTT. The chain joins TRBV5-1 to TRBJ2-2; no clear D gene. The germline V gene has CDR1 SGHRS and CDR2 YFSETQ. This CDR3 has 15 amino acids. V lost 2 bases and J lost 0, with 8 bases in between.

In this sample, this clonotype turned up a few times. The V gene is TRBV7-2, the J gene TRBJ2-3; D might be TRBD2 (6 bases). Germline loops: CDR1 SGHTA, CDR2 FQGNSA. CDR3 length equals 14 residues. Trimming cost V 7 bases and J 1 base, with 12 bases left between them. The CDR3 nucleotides are TGTGCCAGCACGCGGGACTCCCGCACAGATACGCAGTATTTT. This translates into CASTRDSRTDTQYF.

This clonotype has ten or more counts. This sequence joins TRBV20-1 and TRBJ2-4; 10 positions match TRBD2. The length of the CDR3 is 14 residues. CDR1 and CDR2 from the germline V gene are DFQATT and SNEGSKA (reference sequence). The ends lost 1 base at V and 6 bases at J; junction bases unmatched: 3. CDR3 nucleotide sequence: TGCAGTGCTAGAGTGCCTAGCGGGGGAAACATTCAGTACTTC. Translating it yields CSARVPSGGNIQYF.

To note about this clonotype: At one of its ends the junction is not consistent with the germline gene, which may arise from a read error. The chain combines TRBV6-1 with TRBJ1-3; 7 nucleotides agree with TRBD1. The CDR3 has 13 residues. Germline CDR1 MNHNS, CDR2 SASEGT. In DNA form, the CDR3 reads TGTGCCAGCAGTGAGTTGTTTTACGGGACAGTATCTTTT. Its translation: CASSELFYGTVSF.

V and J are TRBV7-2 and TRBJ2-3; perhaps D is TRBD1 or TRBD2 (6 bases each). This CDR3 region has 17 residues. The ends were cut back, 4 bases at V and 1 base at J, with 18 bases in the middle. CDR1 and CDR2 (germline): SGHTA, FQGNSA. The CDR3 nucleotides are TGTGCCAGCAGCTCTGGGTGGGGGCGGGGACGCACAGATACGCAGTATTTT. It yields the protein CASSSGWGRGRTDTQYF.

A few counts support this clonotype. The chain combines TRBV4-2 with TRBJ1-6; D remains ambiguous. CDR3 length equals 17 residues. Looked up from germline, CDR1 is LGHNA and CDR2 is YNFKEQ. With 1 base removed from V and 1 base from J, the gap between germline ends came to 11 bases. CDR3 residues: CASSQGGAGSYNSPLHF. The CDR3 coding sequence is TGTGCCAGCAGCCAAGGAGGCGCGGGGTCCTATAATTCACCCCTCCACTTT.

This clonotype has more than one count but fewer than ten. The chain couples TRBV7-6 to TRBJ2-2; D may be TRBD1 (6 bases). V was pared by 1 base and J by 0 bases, with 6 bases between. The CDR3 runs to 15 residues. Germline V gene data show CDR1 as SGHVS and CDR2 as FNYEAQ. CDR3 nucleotide sequence: TGTGCCAGCAGCTTAGAGGGGGCGAACACCGGGGAGCTGTTTTTT. This sequence encodes CASSLEGANTGELFF.

This clonotype showed up just a few times. The chain couples TRBV11-2 to TRBJ1-3; the D is unclear. Germline values: CDR1 SGHAT, CDR2 FQNNGV. V was trimmed by 4 bases and J by 4 bases, leaving 17 bases between them. The CDR3 sequence is 16 residues long. The CDR3 is CASSSDRAGWGNTIYF. CDR3 bases: TGTGCCAGCAGCTCCGACCGGGCCGGCTGGGGAAACACCATATATTTT.

J is TRBJ1-3 and V is TRBV20-1; D is unclear. Germline CDR1 and CDR2: DFQATT and SNEGSKA (reference sequence). This CDR3 has 14 amino acids. V gave up 4 bases and J gave up 6 bases, with 16 bases separating them. For the CDR3, the DNA is TGCAGTGCTACGAGCGCGGGTCCGGTAAACACCATATATTTT. Translated: CSATSAGPVNTIYF.